Listed below are T cell receptor beta chains from one sample, sequenced in a study of T-cell memory formation after mild COVID-19. TCRdb re-analysed the 5' RACE reads in MiXCR, keeping a single row per CDR3 protein. Of 250,000 to 350,000 distinct CDR3 sequences listed, about 16% were seen once; the top ten hold approximately 23%. Material: PBMCs or a T cell subset sorted from them (not recorded which). All receptors derive from a man aged 18 to 30 who had mild COVID-19 (a few samples of this study predate the infection). Cell type and time point are not known. The CDR3 runs from the conserved cysteine through the conserved F or W. D genes are given only for firm matches. For some rows the clone size is stated as once, few or many, or as a class when expanded; others skip it.

D gene: NA
V gene: TRBV11-2
clone size: NA
CDR3 length: 18
J gene: TRBJ2-3
CDR3 DNA: TGTGCCAGCAGCTTAGATCCCGGGACTCATATCGCCCAGGATACGCAGTATTTT
CDR3 protein: CASSLDPGTHIAQDTQYF

D gene: NA
V gene: TRBV24-1
clone size: NA
CDR3 length: 13
J gene: TRBJ2-2
CDR3 DNA: TGTGCCACCAGTGATTTCCAGAGCGGGGAGCTGTTTTTT
CDR3 protein: CATSDFQSGELFF

D gene: NA
V gene: TRBV6-2/TRBV6-3
clone size: NA
CDR3 length: 18
J gene: TRBJ1-4
CDR3 DNA: TGTGCCAGCAGTTACGCCTTCGGAGAGACAGCAACTAATGAAAAACTGTTTTTT
CDR3 protein: CASSYAFGETATNEKLFF

D gene: NA
V gene: TRBV27
clone size: few
CDR3 length: 13
J gene: TRBJ2-7
CDR3 DNA: TGTGCCAGCAGTTTATTCCCTCAATACGAGCAGTACTTC
CDR3 protein: CASSLFPQYEQYF

D gene: TRBD1
V gene: TRBV4-2
clone size: few
CDR3 length: 16
J gene: TRBJ1-2
CDR3 DNA: TGTGCCAGCAGCCAGGGGGTTGGGACAGCTAACTATGGCTACACCTTC
CDR3 protein: CASSQGVGTANYGYTF

D gene: TRBD2
V gene: TRBV4-1
clone size: NA
CDR3 length: 15
J gene: TRBJ2-3
CDR3 DNA: TGCGCCAGCAGCCGAGATAGCGGGGGGGTGGATACGCAGTATTTT
CDR3 protein: CASSRDSGGVDTQYF

D gene: NA
V gene: TRBV6-2/TRBV6-3
clone size: NA
CDR3 length: 13
J gene: TRBJ2-5
CDR3 DNA: TGTGCCAGCAGAATCACTCTGCTAGAGACCCAGTACTTC
CDR3 protein: CASRITLLETQYF

D gene: NA
V gene: TRBV4-3
clone size: NA
CDR3 length: 17
J gene: TRBJ1-2
CDR3 DNA: TGCGCCAGCAGCCAAGCCCTCGGACGGTGGGAGGACTATGGCTACACCTTC
CDR3 protein: CASSQALGRWEDYGYTF

D gene: TRBD1
V gene: TRBV7-8
clone size: NA
CDR3 length: 13
J gene: TRBJ2-7
CDR3 DNA: TGTGCCAGCGGGAACAGGGGGCACGGCGAGCAGTACTTC
CDR3 protein: CASGNRGHGEQYF

D gene: TRBD1
V gene: TRBV6-5
clone size: few
CDR3 length: 17
J gene: TRBJ1-6
CDR3 DNA: TGTGCCAGCAGTTACGCCGCCGGGACAGGGCGGAATTCACCCCTCCACTTT
CDR3 protein: CASSYAAGTGRNSPLHF

D gene: NA
V gene: TRBV5-1
clone size: few
CDR3 length: 16
J gene: TRBJ2-3
CDR3 DNA: TGCGCCAGCAGCTTGGAGGCAGGGGTTAGCACAGATACGCAGTATTTT
CDR3 protein: CASSLEAGVSTDTQYF

D gene: TRBD1
V gene: TRBV3-1
clone size: few
CDR3 length: 15
J gene: TRBJ1-3
CDR3 DNA: TGTGCCAGCAGCCAGAGGGACAGGCAAGGAAACACCATATATTTT
CDR3 protein: CASSQRDRQGNTIYF

D gene: NA
V gene: TRBV3-1
clone size: NA
CDR3 length: 16
J gene: TRBJ2-4
CDR3 DNA: TGTGCCAGCAGCCCGACAGGTCTTTCAGCGGAAAACATTCAGTACTTC
CDR3 protein: CASSPTGLSAENIQYF

D gene: NA
V gene: TRBV12-3/TRBV12-4
clone size: few
CDR3 length: 15
J gene: TRBJ1-2
CDR3 DNA: TGTGCCAGCACTACACGGGAGGGGGGGGCCTATGGCTACACCTTC
CDR3 protein: CASTTREGGAYGYTF

D gene: NA
V gene: TRBV4-3
clone size: few
CDR3 length: 14
J gene: TRBJ2-3
CDR3 DNA: TGCGCCAGCAGCCACAGGGGCTACACAGATACGCAGTATTTT
CDR3 protein: CASSHRGYTDTQYF

D gene: NA
V gene: TRBV7-3
clone size: NA
CDR3 length: 12
J gene: TRBJ2-3
CDR3 DNA: TGTGCCAGCAGCCTGGAGGCGGGTACGCAGTATTTT
CDR3 protein: CASSLEAGTQYF

D gene: NA
V gene: TRBV7-2
clone size: few
CDR3 length: 15
J gene: TRBJ2-3
CDR3 DNA: TGTGCCAGCAGCTTCGGGGCAGGGGGGGTAGATACGCAGTATTTT
CDR3 protein: CASSFGAGGVDTQYF

D gene: NA
V gene: TRBV5-1
clone size: NA
CDR3 length: 15
J gene: TRBJ1-1
CDR3 DNA: TGCGCCAGCACCAACCCCCGGGACGGGAACACTGAAGCTTTCTTT
CDR3 protein: CASTNPRDGNTEAFF

D gene: NA
V gene: TRBV19
clone size: few
CDR3 length: 14
J gene: TRBJ1-5
CDR3 DNA: TGTGCCACCCAGGGGACACCCTACAATCAGCCCCAGCATTTT
CDR3 protein: CATQGTPYNQPQHF

D gene: NA
V gene: TRBV4-3
clone size: NA
CDR3 length: 13
J gene: TRBJ2-4
CDR3 DNA: TGCGCCAGCAGCCAAGATCTAGGGGGCATTCAGTACTTC
CDR3 protein: CASSQDLGGIQYF

D gene: TRBD1
V gene: TRBV7-2
clone size: few
CDR3 length: 14
J gene: TRBJ1-1
CDR3 DNA: TGTGCCAGCAGCTTAGAACAGGGGAGCCCTGAAGCTTTCTTT
CDR3 protein: CASSLEQGSPEAFF

D gene: NA
V gene: TRBV5-5
clone size: many
CDR3 length: 15
J gene: TRBJ1-1
CDR3 DNA: TGTGCCAGCAGCGAGGGCGCTCCGGGGGGCACTGAAGCTTTCTTT
CDR3 protein: CASSEGAPGGTEAFF

D gene: TRBD1
V gene: TRBV5-1
clone size: many
CDR3 length: 13
J gene: TRBJ1-2
CDR3 DNA: TGCGCCAGCAGCACAGGGGACCGGGATGGCTACACCTTC
CDR3 protein: CASSTGDRDGYTF

D gene: NA
V gene: TRBV25-1
clone size: NA
CDR3 length: 18
J gene: TRBJ1-1
CDR3 DNA: TGTGCCAGCAGTGATACGCCCGGTAGATCCAGGGCGGCCACTGAAGCTTTCTTT
CDR3 protein: CASSDTPGRSRAATEAFF

D gene: NA
V gene: TRBV30
clone size: NA
CDR3 length: 13
J gene: TRBJ2-7
CDR3 DNA: TGTGCCTGGAGTCCGGCAGGGGACTACGAGCAGTACTTC
CDR3 protein: CAWSPAGDYEQYF

D gene: NA
V gene: TRBV3-1
clone size: few
CDR3 length: 15
J gene: TRBJ1-1
CDR3 DNA: TGTGCCAGCAGCCATAGCCTCGGGGGGTACACTGAAGCTTTCTTT
CDR3 protein: CASSHSLGGYTEAFF

D gene: TRBD1
V gene: TRBV2
clone size: NA
CDR3 length: 15
J gene: TRBJ2-3
CDR3 DNA: TGTGCCAGCAGCGATCGGACAGGGAGCGCAGATACGCAGTATTTT
CDR3 protein: CASSDRTGSADTQYF

D gene: TRBD2
V gene: TRBV20-1
clone size: NA
CDR3 length: 15
J gene: TRBJ2-1
CDR3 DNA: TGCAGTGCTAGGCTCCGACTAGCGGGGGCGGATGAGCAGTTCTTC
CDR3 protein: CSARLRLAGADEQFF

D gene: NA
V gene: TRBV4-1
clone size: NA
CDR3 length: 17
J gene: TRBJ2-5
CDR3 DNA: TGCGCCAGCAGCCAAGATCGGCTAGCGATTATCCAAGAGACCCAGTACTTC
CDR3 protein: CASSQDRLAIIQETQYF

D gene: NA
V gene: TRBV4-3
clone size: NA
CDR3 length: 15
J gene: TRBJ2-3
CDR3 DNA: TGCGCCAGCAGCCCCCGTGAGGGCCTCACAGATACGCAGTATTTT
CDR3 protein: CASSPREGLTDTQYF

D gene: NA
V gene: TRBV4-1
clone size: NA
CDR3 length: 16
J gene: TRBJ1-2
CDR3 DNA: TGCGCCAGCAGCCATGTGCCAGGGCTGTGGGACTATGGCTACACCTTC
CDR3 protein: CASSHVPGLWDYGYTF

D gene: NA
V gene: TRBV20-1
clone size: many
CDR3 length: 15
J gene: TRBJ1-2
CDR3 DNA: TGCAGTGCTACCTCGGCCACGGCGTTTGGCTATGGCTACACCTTC
CDR3 protein: CSATSATAFGYGYTF

D gene: TRBD1
V gene: TRBV27
clone size: NA
CDR3 length: 15
J gene: TRBJ1-6
CDR3 DNA: TGTGCCAGCAGTTTGACAGGGCCTTATAATTCACCCCTCCACTTT
CDR3 protein: CASSLTGPYNSPLHF

D gene: NA
V gene: TRBV20-1
clone size: few
CDR3 length: 13
J gene: TRBJ1-5
CDR3 DNA: TGCAGTGCTAGACGGGGGGCGAATCAGCCCCAGCATTTT
CDR3 protein: CSARRGANQPQHF

D gene: NA
V gene: TRBV20-1
clone size: NA
CDR3 length: 14
J gene: TRBJ2-5
CDR3 DNA: TGCAGTGCTACAAGGGGCCATATCCTGGAGACCCAGTACTTC
CDR3 protein: CSATRGHILETQYF

D gene: NA
V gene: TRBV20-1
clone size: once
CDR3 length: 14
J gene: TRBJ1-5
CDR3 DNA: TGCAGTGCTAGAGATTCGGAAGGGCGGCAGCCCCAGCATTTT
CDR3 protein: CSARDSEGRQPQHF

D gene: TRBD1
V gene: TRBV6-5
clone size: many
CDR3 length: 15
J gene: TRBJ2-7
CDR3 DNA: TGTGCCAGCAGTTACGGGCAGGGGGTCTCCTACGAGCAGTACTTC
CDR3 protein: CASSYGQGVSYEQYF

D gene: TRBD1
V gene: TRBV4-1
clone size: NA
CDR3 length: 16
J gene: TRBJ1-3
CDR3 DNA: TGCGCCAGCAGCCAAGGACAGGGATTCTCTGGAAACACCATATATTTT
CDR3 protein: CASSQGQGFSGNTIYF

D gene: TRBD1
V gene: TRBV12-3/TRBV12-4
clone size: few
CDR3 length: 18
J gene: TRBJ2-6
CDR3 DNA: TGTGCCAGCAGTTTGACAGGGGGCGATGCCTCTGGGGCCAACGTCCTGACTTTC
CDR3 protein: CASSLTGGDASGANVLTF

D gene: NA
V gene: TRBV18
clone size: many
CDR3 length: 12
J gene: TRBJ2-1
CDR3 DNA: TGTGCCAGCTCACCCTGGGCCAAGGAGCAGTTCTTC
CDR3 protein: CASSPWAKEQFF

D gene: NA
V gene: TRBV10-3
clone size: NA
CDR3 length: 13
J gene: TRBJ1-1
CDR3 DNA: TGTGCCATCGGATCCCAGACGAACACTGAAGCTTTCTTT
CDR3 protein: CAIGSQTNTEAFF

D gene: NA
V gene: TRBV6-1
clone size: few
CDR3 length: 16
J gene: TRBJ2-5
CDR3 DNA: TGTGCCAGCAGGAGGGGGCCAGCGGGGGACCAAGAGACCCAGTACTTC
CDR3 protein: CASRRGPAGDQETQYF